The sequence of this TCR beta chain was determined in a study of cytomegalovirus exposure and HLA in healthy donors. Whole-study results and caveats: Some TCR beta chains (around 160 of them) were listed as cytomegalovirus-associated. 16,951 TCR beta sequences were associated with HLA alleles at 0.05 false discovery rate in a later analysis.

The PCR ran on 60 Vbeta and 13 Jbeta primers. Assay used: immunoSEQ multiplex PCR; TCRdb lists only in-frame clones, some missing. The repertoire holds 150,000 to 200,000 clones, with roughly 80% as singletons. In the case of this clone: As yet, its antigen is unknown.

The CDR3 sequence is 14 residues long. Germline-derived CDR1 and CDR2 are SQVTM and ANQGSEA. The V and J ends lost 3 bases and 1 base, in that order; junction bases with no gene match: 4. Sequenced: PBMCs. This TCR derives from a woman in her late teens or twenties in good health and CMV-seronegative. The chain employs TRBV29-1 and TRBJ2-3, with 7 bases aligning to TRBD1. The CDR3 spells CSVDGTVRTDTQYF. The CDR3 coding sequence is TGCAGCGTTGATGGGACAGTTCGCACAGATACGCAGTATTTT.